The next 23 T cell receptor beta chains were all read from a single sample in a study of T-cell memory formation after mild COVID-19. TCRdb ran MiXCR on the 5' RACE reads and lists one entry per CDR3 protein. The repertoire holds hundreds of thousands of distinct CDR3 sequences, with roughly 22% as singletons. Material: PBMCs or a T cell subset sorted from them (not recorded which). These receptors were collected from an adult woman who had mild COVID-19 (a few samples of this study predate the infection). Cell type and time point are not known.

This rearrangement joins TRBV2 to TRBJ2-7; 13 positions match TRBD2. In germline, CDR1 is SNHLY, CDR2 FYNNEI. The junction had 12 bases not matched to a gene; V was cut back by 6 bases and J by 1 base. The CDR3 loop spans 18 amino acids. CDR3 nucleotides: TGTGCCAGCAGCGCACTCCCGGGACTAGCGGGGATGTCCTACGAGCAGTACTTC. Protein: CASSALPGLAGMSYEQYF.

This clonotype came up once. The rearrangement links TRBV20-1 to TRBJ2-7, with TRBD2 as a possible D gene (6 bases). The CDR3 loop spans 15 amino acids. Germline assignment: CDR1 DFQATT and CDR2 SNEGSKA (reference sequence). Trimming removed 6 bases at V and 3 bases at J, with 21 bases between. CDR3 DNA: TGCAGTGCGTTAACCGCGGGGAGGAAGAACTACGAGCAGTACTTC. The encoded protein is CSALTAGRKNYEQYF.

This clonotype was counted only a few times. For the CDR3, the DNA is TGTGCCAGTAGTATATCCCTCCACAGACAAGAAGCTTTCTTT. Translating it yields CASSISLHRQEAFF. V usage is TRBV19 and J usage is TRBJ1-1; D gene unclear. V was pared by 2 bases and J by 8 bases, with 15 bases between. Germline CDR1 and CDR2: LNHDA and SQIVND (reference sequence). The CDR3 consists of 14 residues.

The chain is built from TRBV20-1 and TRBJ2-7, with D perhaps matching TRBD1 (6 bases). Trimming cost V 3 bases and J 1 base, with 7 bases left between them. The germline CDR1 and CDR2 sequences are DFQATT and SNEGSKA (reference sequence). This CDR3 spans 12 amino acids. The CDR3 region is CSASQGSYEQYF. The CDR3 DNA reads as TGCAGTGCTAGCCAGGGGTCCTACGAGCAGTACTTC.

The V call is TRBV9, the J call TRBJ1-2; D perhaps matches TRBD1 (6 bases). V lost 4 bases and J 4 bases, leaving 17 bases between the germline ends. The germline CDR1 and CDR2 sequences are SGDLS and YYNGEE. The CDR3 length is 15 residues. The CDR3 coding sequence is TGTGCCAGCAGCCCGGGACACAGCTCGTTCTATGGCTACACCTTC. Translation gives CASSPGHSSFYGYTF.

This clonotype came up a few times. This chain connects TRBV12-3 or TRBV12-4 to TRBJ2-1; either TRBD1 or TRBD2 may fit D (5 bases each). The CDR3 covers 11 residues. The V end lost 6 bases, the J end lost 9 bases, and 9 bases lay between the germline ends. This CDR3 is CASRERGEQFF. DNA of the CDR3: TGTGCCAGCAGGGAGAGGGGTGAGCAGTTCTTC.

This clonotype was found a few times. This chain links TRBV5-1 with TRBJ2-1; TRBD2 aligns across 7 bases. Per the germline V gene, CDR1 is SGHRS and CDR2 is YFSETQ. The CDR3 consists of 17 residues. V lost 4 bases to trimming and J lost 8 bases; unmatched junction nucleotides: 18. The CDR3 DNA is TGCGCCAGCAGCCCCGGACGTGGGCTCCCCGGGGGGTATGAGCAGTTCTTC. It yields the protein CASSPGRGLPGGYEQFF.

Here the CDR3 reads CASSSGQGYTGELFF. CDR3 coding DNA: TGTGCCAGCAGTTCGGGACAGGGGTACACCGGGGAGCTGTTTTTT. The J gene is TRBJ2-2, the V gene TRBV12-3 or TRBV12-4; 10 nucleotides align to TRBD1. V shed 4 bases and J 3 bases; nucleotides not matched to a gene: 2. The CDR3 totals 15 residues.

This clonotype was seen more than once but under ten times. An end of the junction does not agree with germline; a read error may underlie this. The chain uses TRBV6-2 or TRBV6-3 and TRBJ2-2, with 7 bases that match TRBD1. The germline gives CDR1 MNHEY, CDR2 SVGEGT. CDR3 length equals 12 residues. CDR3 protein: CACRGMSGELFF. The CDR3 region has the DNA TGTGCCTGCAGGGGGATGAGCGGGGAGCTGTTTTTT.

In DNA, the CDR3 is TGTGCCAGCAGTTTTGAGGGGGCCACCGGGGAGCTGTTTTTT. It encodes CASSFEGATGELFF. V and J are TRBV12-3 or TRBV12-4 and TRBJ2-2; 7 nucleotides agree with TRBD1. This CDR3 is built from 14 residues. V lost 3 bases and J lost 4; bases outside the gene matches: 2.

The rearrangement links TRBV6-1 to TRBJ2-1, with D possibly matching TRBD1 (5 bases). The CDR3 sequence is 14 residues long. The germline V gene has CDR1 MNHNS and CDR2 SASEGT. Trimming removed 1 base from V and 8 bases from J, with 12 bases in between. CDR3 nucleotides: TGTGCCAGCAGTGAAGAACGACAGCTCTATGAGCAGTTCTTC. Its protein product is CASSEERQLYEQFF.

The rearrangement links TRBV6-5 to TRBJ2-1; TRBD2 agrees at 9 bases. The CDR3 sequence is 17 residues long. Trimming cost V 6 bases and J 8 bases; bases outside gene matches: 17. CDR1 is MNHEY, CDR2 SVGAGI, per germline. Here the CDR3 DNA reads TGTGCCAGCAGGAACAATCCGGGACTAGCCTGGTTCGATGAGCAGTTCTTC. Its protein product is CASRNNPGLAWFDEQFF.

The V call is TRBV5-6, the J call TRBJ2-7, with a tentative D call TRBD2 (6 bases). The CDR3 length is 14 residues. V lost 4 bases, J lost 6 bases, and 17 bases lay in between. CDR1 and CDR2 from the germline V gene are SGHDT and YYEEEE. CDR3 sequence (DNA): TGTGCCAGCAGCGGGAGGCGGTATCCCGGCGAGCAGTACTTC. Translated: CASSGRRYPGEQYF. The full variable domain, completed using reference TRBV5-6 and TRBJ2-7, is DAGVTQSPTHLIKTRGQQVTLRCSPKSGHDTVSWYQQALGQGPQFIFQYYEEEERQRGNFPDRFSGHQFPNYSSELNVNALLLGDSALYLCASSGRRYPGEQYFGPGTRLTVT.

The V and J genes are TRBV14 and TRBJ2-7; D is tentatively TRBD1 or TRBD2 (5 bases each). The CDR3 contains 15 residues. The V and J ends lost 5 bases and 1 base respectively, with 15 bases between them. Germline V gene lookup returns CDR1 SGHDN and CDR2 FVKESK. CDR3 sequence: CASSTRSGQSYEQYF. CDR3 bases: TGTGCCAGCAGCACCCGTTCGGGGCAATCCTACGAGCAGTACTTC.

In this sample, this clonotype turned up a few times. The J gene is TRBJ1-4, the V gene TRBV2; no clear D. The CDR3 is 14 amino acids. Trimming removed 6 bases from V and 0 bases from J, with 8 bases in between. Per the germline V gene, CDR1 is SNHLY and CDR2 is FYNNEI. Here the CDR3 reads CASSRGATNEKLFF. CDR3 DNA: TGTGCCAGCAGCCGGGGTGCAACTAATGAAAAACTGTTTTTT. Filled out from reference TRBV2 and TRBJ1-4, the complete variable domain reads EPEVTQTPSHQVTQMGQEVILRCVPISNHLYFYWYRQILGQKVEFLVSFYNNEISEKSEIFDDQFSVERPDGSNFTLKIRSTKLEDSAMYFCASSRGATNEKLFFGSGTQLSVL.

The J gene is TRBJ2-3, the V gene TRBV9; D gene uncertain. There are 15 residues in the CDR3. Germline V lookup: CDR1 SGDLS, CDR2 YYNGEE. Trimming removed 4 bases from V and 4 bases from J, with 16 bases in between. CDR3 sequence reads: CASSRSSQVADTQYF. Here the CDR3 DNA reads TGTGCCAGCAGCCGGAGCAGCCAAGTGGCAGATACGCAGTATTTT.

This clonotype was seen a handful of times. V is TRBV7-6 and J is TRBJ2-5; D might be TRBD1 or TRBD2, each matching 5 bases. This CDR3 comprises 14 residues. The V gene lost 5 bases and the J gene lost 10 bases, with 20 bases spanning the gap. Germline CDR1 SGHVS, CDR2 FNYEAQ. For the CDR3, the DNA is TGTGCCAGCAGCCTGGCGTGGGACGGATCGGACCAGTACTTC. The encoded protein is CASSLAWDGSDQYF.

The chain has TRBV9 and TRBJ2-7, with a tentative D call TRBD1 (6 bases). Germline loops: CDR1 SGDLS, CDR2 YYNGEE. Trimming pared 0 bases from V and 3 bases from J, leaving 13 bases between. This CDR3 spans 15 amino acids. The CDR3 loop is CASSVEQGNNYEQYF. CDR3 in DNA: TGTGCCAGCAGCGTAGAGCAGGGGAATAACTACGAGCAGTACTTC.

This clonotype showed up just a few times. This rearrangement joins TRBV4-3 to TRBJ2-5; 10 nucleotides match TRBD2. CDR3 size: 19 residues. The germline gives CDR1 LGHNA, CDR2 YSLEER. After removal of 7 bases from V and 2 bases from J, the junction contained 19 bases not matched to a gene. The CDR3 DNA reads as TGCGCCAGCACCGCTGGTCATCCGCTAGCGGGAGTGGAGCAAGAGACCCAGTACTTC. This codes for CASTAGHPLAGVEQETQYF.

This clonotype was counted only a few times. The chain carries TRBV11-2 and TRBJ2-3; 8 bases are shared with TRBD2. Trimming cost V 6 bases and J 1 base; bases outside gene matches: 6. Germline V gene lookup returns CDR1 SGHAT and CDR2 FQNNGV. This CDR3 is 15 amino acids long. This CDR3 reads CASRPGGWGTDTQYF. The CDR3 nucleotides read TGTGCCAGCAGGCCGGGAGGGTGGGGCACAGATACGCAGTATTTT.

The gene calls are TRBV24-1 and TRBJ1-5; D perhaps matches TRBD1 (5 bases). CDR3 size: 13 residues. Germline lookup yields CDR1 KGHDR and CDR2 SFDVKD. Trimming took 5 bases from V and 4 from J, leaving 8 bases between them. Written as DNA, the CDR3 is TGTGCCACCAGTGTCCAGGGAAATCAGCCCCAGCATTTT. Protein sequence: CATSVQGNQPQHF.

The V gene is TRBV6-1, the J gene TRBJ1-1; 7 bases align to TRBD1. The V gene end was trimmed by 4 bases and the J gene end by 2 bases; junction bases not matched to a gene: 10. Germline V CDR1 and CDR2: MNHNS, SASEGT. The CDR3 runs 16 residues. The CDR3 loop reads CASSAGTEIANTEAFF. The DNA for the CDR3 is TGTGCCAGCAGTGCCGGGACAGAAATCGCAAACACTGAAGCTTTCTTT.

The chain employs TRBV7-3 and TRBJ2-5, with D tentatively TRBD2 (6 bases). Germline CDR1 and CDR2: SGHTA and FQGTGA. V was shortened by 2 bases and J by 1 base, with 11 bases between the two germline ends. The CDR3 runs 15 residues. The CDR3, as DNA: TGTGCCAGCAGCTTATTTGCGGGGCCCCAAGAGACCCAGTACTTC. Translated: CASSLFAGPQETQYF.